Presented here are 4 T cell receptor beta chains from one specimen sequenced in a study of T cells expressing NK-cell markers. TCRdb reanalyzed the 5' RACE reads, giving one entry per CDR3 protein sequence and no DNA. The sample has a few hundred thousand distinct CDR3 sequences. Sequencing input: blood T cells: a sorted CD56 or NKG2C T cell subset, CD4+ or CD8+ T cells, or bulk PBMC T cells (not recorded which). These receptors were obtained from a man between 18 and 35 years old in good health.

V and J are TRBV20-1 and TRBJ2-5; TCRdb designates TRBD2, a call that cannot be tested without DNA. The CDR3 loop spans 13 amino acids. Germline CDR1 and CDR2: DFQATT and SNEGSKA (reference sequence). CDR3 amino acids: CSARAIAQETQYF.

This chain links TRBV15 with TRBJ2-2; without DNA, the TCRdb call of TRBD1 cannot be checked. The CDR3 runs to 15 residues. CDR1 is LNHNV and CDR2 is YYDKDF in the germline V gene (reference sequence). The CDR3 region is CATSRDTGGTGELFF.

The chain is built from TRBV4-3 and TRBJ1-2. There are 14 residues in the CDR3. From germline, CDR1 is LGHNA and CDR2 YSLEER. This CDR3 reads CASSLRGQEGGYTF.

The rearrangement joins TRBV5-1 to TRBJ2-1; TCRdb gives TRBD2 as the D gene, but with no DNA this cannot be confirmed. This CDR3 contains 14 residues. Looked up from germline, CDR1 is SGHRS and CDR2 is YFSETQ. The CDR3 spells CASSLGGMRNEQFF. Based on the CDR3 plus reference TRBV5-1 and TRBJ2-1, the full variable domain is KAGVTQTPRYLIKTRGQQVTLSCSPISGHRSVSWYQQTPGQGLQFLFEYFSETQRNKGNFPGRFSGRQFSNSRSEMNVSTLELGDSALYLCASSLGGMRNEQFFGPGTRLTVL.